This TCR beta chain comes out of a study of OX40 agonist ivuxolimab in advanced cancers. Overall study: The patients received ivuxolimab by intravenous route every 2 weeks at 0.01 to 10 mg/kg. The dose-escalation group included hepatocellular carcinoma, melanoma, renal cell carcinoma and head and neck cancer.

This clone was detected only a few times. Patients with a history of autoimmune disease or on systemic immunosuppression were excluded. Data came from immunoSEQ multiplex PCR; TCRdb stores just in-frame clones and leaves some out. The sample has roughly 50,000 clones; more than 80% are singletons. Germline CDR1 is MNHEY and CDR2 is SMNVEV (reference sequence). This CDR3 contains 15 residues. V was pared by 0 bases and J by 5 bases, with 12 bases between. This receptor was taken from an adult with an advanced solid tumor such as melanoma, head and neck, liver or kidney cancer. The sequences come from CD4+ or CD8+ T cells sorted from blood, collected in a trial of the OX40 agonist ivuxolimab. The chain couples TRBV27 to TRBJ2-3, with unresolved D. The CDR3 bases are TGTGCCAGCAGTTTATCCCTCCCGGTAGGAGATACGCAGTATTTT. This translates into CASSLSLPVGDTQYF.